The present TCR beta chain was sequenced within a study of blood T cells in healthy people across ages. Germline CDR1 is LGHDT and CDR2 is YNNKEL (reference sequence). This CDR3 contains 13 residues. Trimming took off 5 bases at V and 5 bases at J, with 12 bases between the two ends. A sample-barcoded 5' primer and a J-beta primer mix were used in a second PCR of roughly 7 to 12 cycles. TCRdb recomputed calls from the 5' RACE reads with MiXCR, one row per CDR3 protein. Seen here are about 1,500,000 distinct CDR3 sequences, 28% observed once, and the top ten hold 7.7%. This clonotype showed up just a few times.

The V gene is TRBV3-1, the J gene TRBJ1-1; weak D call: TRBD1 (5 bases). Sequenced material: blood. The clonotype was recovered from a woman in her 30s in good health. The CDR3 here is CASSVKGSTEAFF. The CDR3 DNA reads as TGTGCCAGCAGCGTAAAGGGGTCTACTGAAGCTTTCTTT.